Given below is one TCR beta chain in context. Its antigen is currently unknown. This record comes from a study of cytomegalovirus exposure and HLA in healthy donors. Findings of the study overall: It was approximately 170 TCR beta chains that were listed as cytomegalovirus-associated.

The PCR made use of 60 Vbeta and 13 Jbeta primers. Assay used: immunoSEQ multiplex PCR; TCRdb lists only in-frame clones, some missing. The data hold around 53,000 clones, with 70% to 85% observed a single time. The CDR3 runs 14 residues. Germline-derived CDR1 and CDR2 are SGHRS and YFSETQ. The V gene lost 0 bases and the J gene lost 5 bases, with 12 bases spanning the gap. The genes are TRBV5-1 and TRBJ2-7; possibly TRBD1 for D (7 bases). Sample: PBMCs. The clonotype comes from a man between 25 and 39 years old in good health and CMV-seronegative. CDR3 coding DNA: TGCGCCAGCAGCTTGGTCCCAGGGGGGAACGAGCAGTACTTC. Its translation: CASSLVPGGNEQYF.